These 32 T cell receptor beta chains were all obtained from the same sample, sequenced in a study of cytomegalovirus exposure and HLA in healthy donors (dated by TCRdb to 2016 to 2017). The protocol used for the library was the immunoSEQ multiplex PCR assay. A mixture of 60 forward primers for TCR Vbeta segments and 13 reverse primers for TCR Jbeta segments was used in the multiplex PCR. The table comes from immuneACCESS by way of TCRdb, which keeps in-frame sequences with V and J called. Part of the clones is missing from these tables; in studies checked, under half for an unresolved V gene and the rest for unknown reasons. The sample yields about 160,000 clones; 70% to 85% were counted once. The ten largest clones capture roughly 6.7% of the sample. Sequenced material: PBMCs. The receptors were gathered from a man in his fifties in good health and CMV-seropositive.

The J gene is TRBJ2-6, the V gene TRBV5-1, with D possibly matching TRBD1 (5 bases). The V end lost 3 bases, the J end lost 0 bases, and 16 bases lay between the germline ends. The germline CDR1 and CDR2 sequences are SGHRS and YFSETQ. The CDR3 covers 18 residues. The CDR3: CASSSGDSLYSGANVLTF. The CDR3 nucleotides read TGCGCCAGCAGCTCCGGAGACAGCCTTTACTCTGGGGCCAACGTCCTGACTTTC.

This clone was seen more than once but under ten times. The rearrangement links TRBV5-1 to TRBJ1-2; 7 bases map to TRBD1. The length of the CDR3 is 15 residues. J was trimmed by 0 bases and V by 5 bases; bases with no gene match: 7. Looked up from germline, CDR1 is SGHRS and CDR2 is YFSETQ. As DNA, the CDR3 is TGCGCCAGCAGACCCGACAGGGCTGCTAACTATGGCTACACCTTC. As protein: CASRPDRAANYGYTF. Looking up the rest from reference TRBV5-1 and TRBJ1-2 gives the full variable domain: KAGVTQTPRYLIKTRGQQVTLSCSPISGHRSVSWYQQTPGQGLQFLFEYFSETQRNKGNFPGRFSGRQFSNSRSEMNVSTLELGDSALYLCASRPDRAANYGYTFGSGTRLTVV.

The rearrangement uses TRBV27 and TRBJ2-2; D not certain. V shed 5 bases and J shed 6 bases, with 7 bases lying between them. CDR1 is MNHEY and CDR2 is SMNVEV in the germline V gene (reference sequence). This CDR3 has 12 amino acids. The CDR3 nucleotides are TGTGCCAGCAGTCTCCCCTCCGGGGAGCTGTTTTTT. Encoded protein: CASSLPSGELFF.

This clone was recorded a few times. Other DNA sequences from this sample encode an identical CDR3 as well. This chain links TRBV10-3 with TRBJ2-2; 7 bases are a match to TRBD2. The CDR3 runs 16 residues. Germline assignment: CDR1 ENHRY and CDR2 SYGVKD. Trimming cost V 3 bases and J 3 bases; bases outside gene matches: 7. CDR3 sequence (DNA): TGTGCCATCAGTGAACGGGGGAGGGCCGACACCGGGGAGCTGTTTTTT. Translating gives CAISERGRADTGELFF.

V usage is TRBV5-1 and J usage is TRBJ2-5; 15 bases map to TRBD2. This CDR3 contains 19 residues. The J segment lost 6 bases and the V segment lost 4 bases, leaving 16 bases of the junction unmatched. CDR1 is SGHRS, CDR2 YFSETQ, per germline. CDR3 nucleotides: TGCGCCAGCAGCCTAGGACTAGCGGGGGGGCCCCCATGGATGAAGACCCAGTACTTC. It specifies CASSLGLAGGPPWMKTQYF.

The chain uses TRBV10-2 and TRBJ2-7, with 9 bases lining up with TRBD1. Germline lookup yields CDR1 WSHSY and CDR2 SAAADI. V gave up 4 bases and J gave up 5 bases; unmatched junction bases: 9. This CDR3 is 15 amino acids long. This CDR3 is CASSGVPGQGHEQYF. The CDR3 coding sequence is TGCGCCAGCAGTGGCGTACCGGGACAGGGCCACGAGCAGTACTTC.

This rearrangement joins TRBV5-1 to TRBJ1-1; 9 bases map to TRBD1. Germline V CDR1 and CDR2: SGHRS, YFSETQ. The CDR3 runs to 14 residues. Trimming at V came to 4 bases and at J to 6 bases, leaving 7 bases not matched to a gene. The CDR3 protein is CASSDRTGAPEAFF. The DNA for the CDR3 is TGCGCCAGCAGCGACCGGACAGGGGCTCCTGAAGCTTTCTTT. Combining the CDR3 with reference TRBV5-1 and TRBJ1-1 gives the whole variable domain KAGVTQTPRYLIKTRGQQVTLSCSPISGHRSVSWYQQTPGQGLQFLFEYFSETQRNKGNFPGRFSGRQFSNSRSEMNVSTLELGDSALYLCASSDRTGAPEAFFGQGTRLTVV.

The chain uses TRBV18 and TRBJ2-5, with 7 bases identical to TRBD2. This CDR3 has 15 residues. Germline CDR1 KGHSH, CDR2 LQKENI. Trimming cost V 1 base and J 5 bases; bases outside gene matches: 7. The CDR3 reads CASSPQAGGSETQYF. CDR3 nucleotides: TGTGCCAGCTCACCACAAGCCGGGGGGAGTGAGACCCAGTACTTC.

The V gene is TRBV5-4, the J gene TRBJ1-1, with TRBD1 matching over 8 bases. The CDR3 has 13 amino acids. With V trimmed by 3 bases and J by 4 bases, 2 bases remained unmatched. Germline CDR1 is SGHNT and CDR2 is YYREEE (reference sequence). The CDR3 DNA follows: TGTGCCAGCAGCTACAGGGGGGGCACTGAAGCTTTCTTT. Translation: CASSYRGGTEAFF.

The chain joins TRBV27 to TRBJ1-2, with D perhaps matching TRBD1 (5 bases). The V gene lost 3 bases and the J gene lost 7 bases, with 15 bases spanning the gap. The CDR3 is made up of 14 amino acids. Looked up from germline, CDR1 is MNHEY and CDR2 is SMNVEV (reference sequence). In nucleotides, the CDR3 is TGTGCCAGCAGTTTGTCAGGGCACGGATCTGGCTACACCTTC. Its translation is CASSLSGHGSGYTF.

This clone has only one observation. The genes are TRBV20-1 and TRBJ2-5; no firm D call. The CDR3 sequence is 11 residues long. From germline, CDR1 is DFQATT and CDR2 SNEGSKA (reference sequence). The V end lost 3 bases, the J end lost 4 bases, and 6 bases lay between the germline ends. The CDR3 region has the DNA TGCAGTGCTAGGAAGCCAGAGACCCAGTACTTC. Protein: CSARKPETQYF.

V gene TRBV6-1 combines with J gene TRBJ1-4; 8 bases line up with TRBD1. The CDR3 loop spans 13 amino acids. Germline V CDR1 and CDR2: MNHNS, SASEGT. With V trimmed by 10 bases and J by 8 bases, 9 bases remained unmatched. In DNA, the CDR3 is TGTGCCACCAAGGACAGGGCGAAGGAAAAACTGTTTTTT. This encodes CATKDRAKEKLFF.

This clone has a single count. This chain joins TRBV6-5 and TRBJ2-4, with 11 positions matching TRBD1. The CDR3 is 14 residues long. V lost 0 bases to trimming and J lost 9 bases; unmatched junction nucleotides: 1. Germline assignment: CDR1 MNHEY and CDR2 SVGAGI. This CDR3 is CASSYSGTGGIQYF. The CDR3 DNA reads as TGTGCCAGCAGTTACTCGGGGACAGGGGGCATTCAGTACTTC.

The J gene is TRBJ1-1, the V gene TRBV5-1; perhaps TRBD1 as D (6 bases). V lost 3 bases to trimming and J lost 1 base, with 13 bases between them. The CDR3 extends over 15 amino acids. In germline, CDR1 is SGHRS, CDR2 YFSETQ. Here the CDR3 DNA reads TGCGCCAGCAGCTCCTACAGGGCCGGGAACACTGAAGCTTTCTTT. Translating gives CASSSYRAGNTEAFF.

The rearrangement joins TRBV13 to TRBJ2-1; TRBD1 is a possible D gene (5 bases). Germline V CDR1 and CDR2: PRHDT, FYEKMQ (reference sequence). The CDR3 extends over 14 amino acids. Deletions cut 1 base from V and 4 bases from J, with 8 bases between. CDR3 sequence (DNA): TGTGCCAGCAGCTTAGTGACAGCTTACAATGAGCAGTTCTTC. Amino acid sequence: CASSLVTAYNEQFF. Combining the CDR3 with reference TRBV13 and TRBJ2-1 gives the whole variable domain AAGVIQSPRHLIKEKRETATLKCYPIPRHDTVYWYQQGPGQDPQFLISFYEKMQSDKGSIPDRFSAQQFSDYHSELNMSSLELGDSALYFCASSLVTAYNEQFFGPGTRLTVL.

V gene TRBV27 combines with J gene TRBJ2-3, with 12 nucleotides matching TRBD2. Germline trimming cut 8 bases from V and 4 bases from J; bases unmatched to any gene: 16. The germline CDR1 and CDR2 sequences are MNHEY and SMNVEV (reference sequence). The CDR3 length is 18 residues. CDR3 DNA: TGTGCCAGCTCCAAGGACCTACGACTAGCGGGAGTCTCAGATACGCAGTATTTT. This encodes CASSKDLRLAGVSDTQYF.

V is TRBV5-1 and J is TRBJ1-4; D unclear. Trimming removed 3 bases at V and 0 bases at J, with 6 bases between. This CDR3 contains 14 residues. The germline CDR1 and CDR2 sequences are SGHRS and YFSETQ. The CDR3 region has the DNA TGCGCCAGCAGCTCGGTCGCAACTAATGAAAAACTGTTTTTT. Protein: CASSSVATNEKLFF.

This clone was observed a handful of times. The chain is built from TRBV28 and TRBJ1-5, with 7 bases aligning to TRBD1. After removal of 4 bases from V and 2 bases from J, the junction contained 2 bases not matched to a gene. CDR3 length: 14 residues. Germline CDR1 is MDHEN and CDR2 is SYDVKM. The CDR3 reads CASSSGQGNQPQHF. The CDR3 DNA reads TGTGCCAGCAGTTCCGGACAGGGCAATCAGCCCCAGCATTTT.

For this clone: A read error may produce the germline difference seen at one junction end. The chain joins TRBV19 to TRBJ2-1; the D gene is possibly TRBD2 (6 bases). The CDR3 extends over 13 amino acids. The germline V gene encodes CDR1 LNHDA and CDR2 SQIVND (reference sequence). The CDR3 DNA sequence: TGTGCCAGTAGTAGACTAGACTACAATGAACAGTTCTTC. It encodes CASSRLDYNEQFF.

This rearrangement joins TRBV5-1 to TRBJ1-2; D call uncertain. Trimming took 4 bases from V and 4 from J, leaving 11 bases between them. Germline V CDR1 and CDR2: SGHRS, YFSETQ. The CDR3 runs 13 residues. CDR3 residues: CASSPSPSYGYTF. For the CDR3, the DNA is TGCGCCAGCAGCCCTTCCCCCAGCTATGGCTACACCTTC.

The chain recombines TRBV5-4 with TRBJ1-2; 8 bases match TRBD1. From germline, CDR1 is SGHNT and CDR2 YYREEE (reference sequence). CDR3 length: 15 residues. The trim removed 4 bases at V and 5 bases at J, leaving 10 bases unmatched. Here the CDR3 DNA reads TGTGCCAGCAGCCTGAAGATACAGGGGGTATATGGCTACACCTTC. This codes for CASSLKIQGVYGYTF.

The chain uses TRBV6-6 and TRBJ2-3, with TRBD1 matching over 9 bases. V lost 6 bases, J lost 0 bases, and 4 bases stayed unmatched. From germline, CDR1 is MNHNY and CDR2 SVGAGI (reference sequence). The CDR3 has 15 residues. The CDR3 region is CASSRTGASTDTQYF. DNA for the CDR3: TGTGCCAGCAGCAGGACAGGGGCAAGCACAGATACGCAGTATTTT.

Here the CDR3 reads CASSPRGGPSNTQYF. CDR3 sequence (DNA): TGTGCCAGCAGCCCTAGGGGGGGCCCTTCAAATACGCAGTATTTT. This sequence joins TRBV11-2 and TRBJ2-3, with a tentative D call TRBD2 (7 bases). The germline V gene has CDR1 SGHAT and CDR2 FQNNGV. With 5 bases removed from V and 7 bases from J, the gap between germline ends came to 19 bases. The CDR3 sequence is 15 residues long.

The V gene is TRBV19, the J gene TRBJ1-5; 8 nucleotides align to TRBD1. The CDR3 spans 13 residues. Germline V gives CDR1 LNHDA, CDR2 SQIVND (reference sequence). After removal of 3 bases from V and 12 bases from J, the junction contained 7 bases not matched to a gene. The CDR3 here is CASSIGMDRDQHF. The CDR3, as DNA: TGTGCCAGTAGTATTGGTATGGACAGGGACCAGCATTTT. Full variable domain (outside the CDR3, taken from reference TRBV19 and TRBJ1-5): DGGITQSPKYLFRKEGQNVTLSCEQNLNHDAMYWYRQDPGQGLRLIYYSQIVNDFQKGDIAEGYSVSREKKESFPLTVTSAQKNPTAFYLCASSIGMDRDQHFGDGTRLSIL.

The rearrangement uses TRBV27 and TRBJ1-1; a possible D gene is TRBD1 (5 bases). In germline, CDR1 is MNHEY, CDR2 SMNVEV (reference sequence). This CDR3 contains 14 residues. Trimming took 6 bases from V and 1 from J, leaving 12 bases between them. CDR3 DNA sequence: TGTGCCAGCAGGCTACAGGTGGCGAACACTGAAGCTTTCTTT. Protein sequence: CASRLQVANTEAFF.

V usage is TRBV7-9 and J usage is TRBJ2-3; 9 bases agree with TRBD1. The CDR3 totals 16 residues. V lost 5 bases to trimming and J lost 2 bases; unmatched junction nucleotides: 8. CDR1 SEHNR and CDR2 FQNEAQ come from the germline V gene (reference sequence). Written as DNA, the CDR3 is TGTGCCAGCAGCGCGGGGACAGGGCGTGACACAGATACGCAGTATTTT. As protein: CASSAGTGRDTDTQYF.

The V and J genes are TRBV2 and TRBJ1-2; TRBD1 agrees at 7 bases. Germline V lookup: CDR1 SNHLY, CDR2 FYNNEI. The CDR3 runs to 13 residues. The junction had 2 bases not matched to a gene; V was cut back by 7 bases and J by 0 bases. CDR3 DNA: TGTGCCAGCACAGGGGGATCTAACTATGGCTACACCTTC. It translates to CASTGGSNYGYTF.

The chain combines TRBV5-6 with TRBJ2-5; D remains unclear. The CDR3 loop spans 13 amino acids. Germline assignment: CDR1 SGHDT and CDR2 YYEEEE. V lost 1 base, J lost 2 bases, and 6 bases lay in between. DNA for the CDR3: TGTGCCAGCAGCTTGTTAATTCAAGAGACCCAGTACTTC. Translating it yields CASSLLIQETQYF.

On this clone itself: The same CDR3 can be traced to other DNA sequences in this sample. This sequence joins TRBV9 and TRBJ2-3; D may be TRBD2 (7 bases). Germline V gene data show CDR1 as SGDLS and CDR2 as YYNGEE. V lost 0 bases to trimming and J lost 6 bases, with 14 bases between them. The CDR3 spans 15 residues. The CDR3 DNA reads TGTGCCAGCAGCGTAGGAGGGGGGGGTACCGATACGCAGTATTTT. It yields the protein CASSVGGGGTDTQYF.

This rearrangement joins TRBV6-4 to TRBJ1-1; D is perhaps TRBD1 (5 bases). Germline lookup yields CDR1 MRHNA and CDR2 SNTAGT. The CDR3 contains 14 residues. Trimming removed 6 bases at V and 3 bases at J, with 14 bases between. The CDR3 loop reads CASSARAGDTEAFF. CDR3 nucleotides: TGTGCCAGCAGCGCAAGGGCGGGGGACACTGAAGCTTTCTTT.

The V gene is TRBV6-4, the J gene TRBJ1-6; 8 bases line up with TRBD1. Trimming cost V 7 bases and J 0 bases; bases outside gene matches: 14. This CDR3 comprises 19 residues. CDR1 and CDR2 (germline): MRHNA, SNTAGT. CDR3 in amino acids: CASNMPGQVRSSYNSPLHF. Here the CDR3 DNA reads TGTGCCAGCAATATGCCGGGACAGGTTCGGAGCTCCTATAATTCACCCCTCCACTTT.

The chain employs TRBV6-6 and TRBJ1-1; no firm D call. Per the germline V gene, CDR1 is MNHNY and CDR2 is SVGAGI (reference sequence). The CDR3 has 13 residues. V lost 10 bases and J 0 bases, leaving 12 bases between the germline ends. In DNA, the CDR3 is TGTGCCACCCGCGCGCCGATGAACACTGAAGCTTTCTTT. Translation: CATRAPMNTEAFF.